Each of the 16 T cell receptor beta chains below was sequenced from the same sample in a study of OX40 agonist ivuxolimab in advanced cancers. The assay was immunoSEQ multiplex PCR, and TCRdb's table has in-frame clones only and misses some. Of 95,000 to 100,000 clones in the sample, 84% are singletons; the top ten hold roughly 5.8%. The sequencing used CD4+ or CD8+ T cells sorted from blood, collected in a trial of the OX40 agonist ivuxolimab. The receptor source for this set is an adult with an advanced solid tumor such as melanoma, head and neck, liver or kidney cancer.

The chain joins TRBV18 to TRBJ1-1; no reliable D call. Germline-derived CDR1 and CDR2 are KGHSH and LQKENI. With 5 bases removed from V and 1 base from J, the gap between germline ends came to 8 bases. This CDR3 region has 13 residues. The CDR3 sequence is CASSTSRNTEAFF. CDR3 DNA sequence: TGTGCCAGCTCAACATCAAGGAACACTGAAGCTTTCTTT.

This clone turned up a few times. The chain combines TRBV7-6 with TRBJ2-1; 9 bases align to TRBD2. Germline CDR1 and CDR2: SGHVS and FNYEAQ. Germline trimming cut 5 bases from V and 5 bases from J; bases unmatched to any gene: 4. The CDR3 length is 14 residues. CDR3 protein: CASSPSGTHNEQFF. The CDR3 nucleotides read TGTGCCAGCAGCCCTAGCGGGACCCACAATGAGCAGTTCTTC.

The rearrangement joins TRBV29-1 to TRBJ1-2, with D maybe TRBD1 (5 bases). The CDR3 length is 12 residues. Germline V gene lookup returns CDR1 SQVTM and CDR2 ANQGSEA. The V end lost 1 base, the J end lost 5 bases, and 8 bases lay between the germline ends. CDR3 in amino acids: CSVEGAGYGYTF. In DNA form, the CDR3 reads TGCAGCGTTGAAGGGGCAGGGTATGGCTACACCTTC.

V is TRBV9 and J is TRBJ1-1; D unresolved. V was cut by 4 bases and J by 7 bases, with 17 bases left in between. Germline lookup yields CDR1 SGDLS and CDR2 YYNGEE. This CDR3 region has 14 residues. In DNA, the CDR3 is TGTGCCAGCAGCCCTCGTGTAAGTAGAGGTGAAGCTTTCTTT. It encodes CASSPRVSRGEAFF.

The V gene is TRBV27, the J gene TRBJ1-2, with D possibly matching TRBD1 (5 bases). Germline CDR1 is MNHEY and CDR2 is SMNVEV (reference sequence). V lost 6 bases and J 5 bases, leaving 19 bases between the germline ends. This CDR3 has 15 residues. This CDR3 is CASRDRGTAPYGYTF. For the CDR3, the DNA is TGTGCCAGCAGAGACCGGGGGACGGCCCCATATGGCTACACCTTC.

This clone came up once. The chain is built from TRBV4-3 and TRBJ2-2; TRBD2 might be the D (5 bases). Germline-derived CDR1 and CDR2 are LGHNA and YSLEER. V lost 7 bases, J lost 3 bases, and 12 bases lay in between. The CDR3 loop spans 14 amino acids. CDR3 DNA: TGCGCCAGCACCCCCTCCGGGGACACCGGGGAGCTGTTTTTT. Translation: CASTPSGDTGELFF.

This clone showed up just a few times. Germline is not matched at one junction end, which may reflect a read error. The gene calls are TRBV23-1 and TRBJ2-1, with D unclear. TRBV23-1 is identified as an open reading frame with a role that is uncertain. The CDR3 extends over 21 amino acids. The DNA for the CDR3 is TGCGCCAGCAGCCAATTCGTTGGAGTCTTGTTTGGCGGAACCCCCGACAATGAGCAGTTCTTC. Translation gives CASSQFVGVLFGGTPDNEQFF.

This clone was seen once. The chain links TRBV2 to TRBJ1-2, with a possible D match to TRBD1 (5 bases). Trimming stripped 8 bases from V and 1 base from J, with 11 bases between. This CDR3 spans 13 amino acids. Germline V gene lookup returns CDR1 SNHLY and CDR2 FYNNEI. The CDR3 spells CASEGPFNYGYTF. As DNA, the CDR3 is TGTGCCAGCGAGGGGCCGTTTAACTATGGCTACACCTTC.

The DNA for the CDR3 is TGTGCCAGCCAGGGGGCAACTAATGAAAAACTGTTTTTT. Translated: CASQGATNEKLFF. The V and J genes are TRBV27 and TRBJ1-4, with 7 bases that match TRBD1. CDR3 size: 13 residues. CDR1 MNHEY and CDR2 SMNVEV come from the germline V gene (reference sequence). V was pared by 8 bases and J by 0 bases, with 0 bases of the junction left unmatched.

V usage is TRBV12-2 and J usage is TRBJ1-2. TRBV12-2 is deemed a pseudogene. The CDR3 length is 16 residues. CDR3 nucleotides: TGTGCAAGTCGCTTAGCGTCCGGTTGGGAGAACTATGGCTACACCTTC. Its protein product is CASRLASGWENYGYTF.

The rearrangement links TRBV7-8 to TRBJ2-1; no clear D gene. The CDR3 is 16 amino acids. Germline-derived CDR1 and CDR2 are SGHVS and FQNEAQ. Trimming cost V 3 bases and J 0 bases, with 12 bases left between them. The DNA for the CDR3 is TGTGCCAGCAGCTTCGACTTCCTCAGCTCCTACAATGAGCAGTTCTTC. This sequence encodes CASSFDFLSSYNEQFF. Combining the CDR3 with reference TRBV7-8 and TRBJ2-1 gives the whole variable domain GAGVSQSPRYKVAKRGQDVALRCDPISGHVSLFWYQQALGQGPEFLTYFQNEAQLDKSGLPSDRFFAERPEGSVSTLKIQRTQQEDSAVYLCASSFDFLSSYNEQFFGPGTRLTVL.

The chain uses TRBV7-2 and TRBJ1-6, with D possibly being TRBD1 (6 bases). The germline gives CDR1 SGHTA, CDR2 FQGNSA. Trimming removed 8 bases at V and 3 bases at J, with 8 bases between. The CDR3 runs to 13 residues. The CDR3 here is CASHRDYNSPLHF. The CDR3 region has the DNA TGTGCCAGCCACAGGGACTATAATTCACCCCTCCACTTT.

This chain links TRBV4-2 with TRBJ2-3; 9 positions match TRBD2. V lost 2 bases to trimming and J lost 1 base; unmatched junction nucleotides: 4. The germline CDR1 and CDR2 sequences are LGHNA and YNFKEQ. This CDR3 contains 16 residues. CDR3 bases: TGTGCCAGCAGCCAAAATAGCGGGAGAGGCACAGATACGCAGTATTTT. Its protein is CASSQNSGRGTDTQYF.

The chain is built from TRBV7-2 and TRBJ1-2; 12 bases map to TRBD1. CDR3 size: 16 residues. Germline CDR1 reads SGHTA; CDR2 reads FQGNSA. Trimming took 2 bases from V and 8 from J; bases not matched to a gene: 9. The CDR3 nucleotides read TGTGCCAGCAGCTTAACAGGGGACAGGGGGCTCCGCGGCTACACCTTC. Protein sequence: CASSLTGDRGLRGYTF.

The chain combines TRBV29-1 with TRBJ1-2; 10 positions match TRBD1. V was clipped by 6 bases and J by 5 bases; unmatched bases: 6. Germline CDR1 and CDR2: SQVTM and ANQGSEA. The CDR3 loop spans 13 amino acids. The CDR3 coding sequence is TGCAGCGTCCCGGACAGGGGGAAGTATGGCTACACCTTC. It specifies CSVPDRGKYGYTF. Variable domain in full (rest from reference TRBV29-1 and TRBJ1-2): SAVISQKPSRDICQRGTSLTIQCQVDSQVTMMFWYRQQPGQSLTLIATANQGSEATYESGFVIDKFPISRPNLTFSTLTVSNMSPEDSSIYLCSVPDRGKYGYTFGSGTRLTVV.

The chain uses TRBV7-2 and TRBJ2-1, with unresolved D. Germline V lookup: CDR1 SGHTA, CDR2 FQGNSA. This CDR3 has 13 amino acids. Trimming took off 4 bases at V and 0 bases at J, with 4 bases between the two ends. CDR3 DNA: TGTGCCAGCAGCTCACGCTCCTACAATGAGCAGTTCTTC. It codes for CASSSRSYNEQFF. Supplemented by reference TRBV7-2 and TRBJ2-1, the full variable domain reads GAGVSQSPSNKVTEKGKDVELRCDPISGHTALYWYRQSLGQGLEFLIYFQGNSAPDKSGLPSDRFSAERTGGSVSTLTIQRTQQEDSAVYLCASSSRSYNEQFFGPGTRLTVL.